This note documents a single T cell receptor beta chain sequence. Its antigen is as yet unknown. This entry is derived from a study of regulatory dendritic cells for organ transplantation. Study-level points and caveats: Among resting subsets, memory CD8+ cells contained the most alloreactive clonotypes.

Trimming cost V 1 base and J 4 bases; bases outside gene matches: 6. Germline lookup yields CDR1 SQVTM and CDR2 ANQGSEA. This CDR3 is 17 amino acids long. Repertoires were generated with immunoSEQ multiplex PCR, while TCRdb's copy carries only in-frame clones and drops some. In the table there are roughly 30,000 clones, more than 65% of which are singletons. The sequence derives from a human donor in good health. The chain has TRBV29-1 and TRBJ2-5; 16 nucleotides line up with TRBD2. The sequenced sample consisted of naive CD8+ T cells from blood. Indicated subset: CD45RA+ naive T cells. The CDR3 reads CSVEGGLAGGPLETQYF. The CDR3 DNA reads TGCAGCGTTGAAGGGGGACTAGCGGGGGGGCCTTTAGAGACCCAGTACTTC.